Listed below are T cell receptor beta chains from one sample, sequenced in a study of shared clonotypes between healthy human individuals. The data were produced by immunoSEQ multiplex PCR, yet TCRdb's version contains in-frame clones alone and is incomplete. This table holds 470,000 or so clones, around four fifths found once. The sample taken for sequencing was PBMCs. The receptors here all came from a woman in her thirties or forties in good health. Some clones in this sample may be carry-over from other donors' samples. CDR3s include the opening cysteine and the closing phenylalanine or tryptophan. Fields, in order: J gene, V gene, clone size, D gene, CDR3 protein, CDR3 DNA. A D gene is named only where the DNA matches it firmly. Some rows have no size entry. The others give once, few or many, or a class for an expanded clone.

TRBJ1-3 TRBV5-1 - - CASRATGSSGNTIYF TGCGCCAGCAGAGCTACAGGGAGCTCTGGAAACACCATATATTTT
TRBJ2-1 TRBV10-1 - - CASSERGPDYNEQFF TGCGCCAGCAGTGAGAGGGGACCCGATTACAATGAGCAGTTCTTC
TRBJ2-4 TRBV18 once - CASSPGRENIQYF TGTGCCAGCTCACCCGGGCGGGAAAACATTCAGTACTTC
TRBJ1-3 TRBV7-6 - - CASNWASGNTIYF TGTGCCAGTAACTGGGCCTCTGGAAACACCATATATTTT
TRBJ2-7 TRBV2 - TRBD1 CASSQGQRYEQYF TGTGCCAGCTCCCAGGGACAGAGATACGAGCAGTACTTC
TRBJ1-1 TRBV5-1 - TRBD1 CASSTGQLNTEAFF TGCGCCAGCAGCACGGGACAGCTGAACACTGAAGCTTTCTTT
TRBJ2-5 TRBV5-3 - - CARSLLGDQETQYF TGTGCCAGAAGCTTGCTGGGGGACCAAGAGACCCAGTACTTC
TRBJ2-3 TRBV7-2 - TRBD2 CASSLGGSPDTQYF TGTGCCAGCAGCTTAGGCGGGAGCCCAGATACGCAGTATTTT
TRBJ2-5 TRBV11-3 - TRBD1 CASSLGALGQPGETQYF TGTGCCAGCAGCTTAGGTGCACTGGGACAGCCCGGGGAGACCCAGTACTTC
TRBJ1-6 TRBV27 many - CASSWRGDNSPLHF TGTGCCAGCAGTTGGAGAGGTGACAATTCACCCCTCCACTTT
TRBJ2-1 TRBV7-2 - - CASSSNRGGNEQFF TGTGCCAGCAGCTCTAATAGGGGAGGCAATGAGCAGTTCTTC
TRBJ2-7 TRBV5-4 - - CASQGRYEQYF TGTGCCAGTCAAGGGCGTTACGAGCAGTACTTC
TRBJ1-5 TRBV5-1 - - CASSLGAGSNQPQHF TGCGCCAGCAGCTTGGGGGCAGGTAGCAATCAGCCCCAGCATTTT
TRBJ2-7 TRBV28 - - CASSFHLATLSYEQYF TGTGCCAGCAGTTTTCACCTAGCGACCCTCTCCTACGAGCAGTACTTC
TRBJ2-2 TRBV5-6 - TRBD1 CASSWDRAGELFF TGTGCCAGCAGCTGGGACAGGGCCGGGGAGCTGTTTTTT
TRBJ2-4 TRBV5-1 - TRBD2 CASCPSGSVDIQYF TGCGCCAGCTGTCCTAGCGGGAGTGTTGACATTCAGTACTTC
TRBJ2-3 TRBV27 - - CASSETGVWADTQYF TGTGCCAGCAGTGAAACTGGTGTTTGGGCAGATACGCAGTATTTT
TRBJ2-7 TRBV27 - - CASSLSWRSSYEQYF TGTGCCAGCAGTTTAAGCTGGAGGAGCTCCTACGAGCAGTACTTC
TRBJ1-5 TRBV19 - - CASSSGTHNQPQHF TGTGCCAGTAGTAGCGGGACACACAATCAGCCCCAGCATTTT
TRBJ2-6 TRBV7-7 - - CASSPTSKCQKSGQRPDF TGTGCCAGCAGCCCAACCTCTAAGTGCCAAAAGTCGGGCCAACGTCCTGACTTC
TRBJ1-1 TRBV20-1 - - CSARDNPEAFF TGCAGTGCTAGAGATAACCCTGAAGCTTTCTTT
TRBJ2-3 TRBV5-5 - TRBD2 CASSLGLAGSTDTQYF TGTGCCAGCAGCTTGGGACTAGCGGGAAGCACAGATACGCAGTATTTT
TRBJ2-7 TRBV6-6 - - CASSWGSSYEQYF TGTGCCAGCAGTTGGGGTAGCTCCTACGAGCAGTACTTC
TRBJ2-3 TRBV7-6 - - CASSKTATSTDTQYF TGTGCCAGCAGCAAGACAGCAACTAGCACAGATACGCAGTATTTT
TRBJ2-3 TRBV6-1 - - CAGGGSGSWADTQYF TGTGCGGGGGGCGGGAGCGGGTCATGGGCAGATACGCAGTATTTT
TRBJ1-1 TRBV7-2 - - CASSESGQGAEAFF TGTGCCAGCAGCGAATCCGGGCAGGGCGCTGAAGCTTTCTTT
TRBJ2-1 TRBV4-3 - TRBD2 CASSQGTSGSFYEQFF TGCGCCAGCAGCCAAGGGACTAGCGGGAGTTTCTATGAGCAGTTCTTC
TRBJ2-7 TRBV7-2 - - CASSLGYAPSYEQYF TGTGCCAGCAGCCTAGGATATGCGCCTTCCTACGAGCAGTACTTC
TRBJ1-3 TRBV30 - - CAWSVRGSGNTIYF TGTGCCTGGAGTGTACGAGGCTCTGGAAACACCATATATTTT
TRBJ2-7 TRBV7-7 - - CASSPLRVSSYEQYF TGTGCCAGCAGCCCACTGAGGGTGAGCTCCTACGAGCAGTACTTC
TRBJ2-7 TRBV15 many - CATSRGRGTGSYEQYF TGTGCCACCAGCAGAGGTCGCGGGACCGGTTCCTACGAGCAGTACTTC
TRBJ1-5 TRBV30 few - CAWSVGFAAGEPQHF TGTGCCTGGAGTGTTGGATTCGCCGCCGGGGAGCCCCAGCATTTT
TRBJ2-7 TRBV28 few TRBD1 CASSGQVREQYF TGTGCCAGCAGTGGACAGGTACGCGAGCAGTACTTC
TRBJ1-5 TRBV9 few - CASSSGGGGNQPQHF TGTGCCAGCAGCTCCGGCGGAGGGGGCAATCAGCCCCAGCATTTT
TRBJ1-1 TRBV10-1 - - CASRGASGTEAFF TGCGCCAGCAGGGGGGCTAGCGGGACTGAAGCTTTCTTT
TRBJ2-1 TRBV9 - - CASSVVGTASPQNNEQFF TGTGCCAGCAGCGTAGTGGGCACCGCTAGCCCGCAGAACAATGAGCAGTTCTTC
TRBJ2-3 TRBV28 - TRBD2 CASGTSGPTDTQYF TGTGCCAGCGGGACTAGCGGACCCACAGATACGCAGTATTTT
TRBJ2-3 TRBV6-1 - - CASSEGTGVTDTQYF TGTGCCAGCAGTGAAGGGACGGGAGTAACAGATACGCAGTATTTT
TRBJ2-1 TRBV19 - TRBD1 CASSPHRDRFYNEQFF TGTGCCAGTAGCCCACACCGGGACAGATTCTACAATGAGCAGTTCTTC
TRBJ2-7 TRBV5-4 - TRBD2 CAMGRGGRTYEQYF TGTGCCATGGGTCGCGGGGGGCGCACCTACGAGCAGTACTTC
TRBJ2-2 TRBV7-3 - - CASSLNGRVGTGELFF TGTGCCAGCAGCTTAAACGGTCGGGTCGGGACCGGGGAGCTGTTTTTT
TRBJ2-4 TRBV7-9 - - CASSLGAVDPAKNIQYF TGTGCCAGCAGCTTAGGAGCGGTGGATCCGGCCAAAAACATTCAGTACTTC